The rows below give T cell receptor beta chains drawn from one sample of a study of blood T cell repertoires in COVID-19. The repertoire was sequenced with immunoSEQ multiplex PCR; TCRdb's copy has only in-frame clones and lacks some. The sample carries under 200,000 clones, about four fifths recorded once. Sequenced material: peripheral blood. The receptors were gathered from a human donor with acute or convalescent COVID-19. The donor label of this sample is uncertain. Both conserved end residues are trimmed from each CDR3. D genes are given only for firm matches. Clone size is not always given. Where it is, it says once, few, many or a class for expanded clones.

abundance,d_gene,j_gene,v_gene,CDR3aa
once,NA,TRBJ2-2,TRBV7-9,ASSLAGPGELF
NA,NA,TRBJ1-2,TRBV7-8,ASSPVLGGDYGYT
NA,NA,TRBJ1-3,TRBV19,ASRTSGNTIY
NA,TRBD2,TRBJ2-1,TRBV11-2,ASSLGRSTSGIHEQF
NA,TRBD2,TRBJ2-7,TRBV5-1,ASSRTSGNYEQY
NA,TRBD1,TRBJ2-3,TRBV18,ASSPVEQGSTDTQY
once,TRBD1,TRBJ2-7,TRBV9,ASSAAGTGAYEQY
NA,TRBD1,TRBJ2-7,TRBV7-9,ASSRDRLGDYEQY
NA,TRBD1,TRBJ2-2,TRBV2,ATTGVNTGELF
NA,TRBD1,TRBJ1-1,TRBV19,ATTDRDSNTEAF
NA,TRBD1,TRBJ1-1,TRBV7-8,ASSRDRNTEAF
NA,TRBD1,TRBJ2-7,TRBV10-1,ASSATGQGPNEQY
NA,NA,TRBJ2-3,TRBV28,ASSGAYTDTQY
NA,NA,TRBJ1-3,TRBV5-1,ASSLAPGAGNTIY
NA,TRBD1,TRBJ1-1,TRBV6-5,ASRTPDRTPTEAF
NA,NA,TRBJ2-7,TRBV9,ASSNDNAYEQY